The rows below give T cell receptor beta chains drawn from one sample of a study of blood T cell repertoires in COVID-19. Method: immunoSEQ multiplex PCR; TCRdb's copy keeps in-frame clones and lacks some. The sample yields over 250,000 clones, about 88% seen once. Sample: PBMCs or T cells enriched from blood (not recorded which). The receptor source for this set is a young man with acute COVID-19. The CDR3 runs from the conserved cysteine through the conserved F or W. The D gene is left open where the match is weak. Where a row states a size, it is once, few, many or the class of an expanded clone; other rows omit it.

cdr3_nt,cdr3_aa,v_call,j_call,d_call,clone_size
TGTGCCAGCAGCTACAGGACTAGCCCTTCCTACAATGAGCAGTTCTTC,CASSYRTSPSYNEQFF,TRBV9,TRBJ2-1,TRBD2,NA
TGTGCCAGCAGTTACTCGAAGGCGGGGGCGGATACGCAGTATTTT,CASSYSKAGADTQYF,TRBV6-5,TRBJ2-3,NA,once
TGTGCCAGCAGCGTAACGGCGGGGAAACACAATGAGCAGTTCTTC,CASSVTAGKHNEQFF,TRBV9,TRBJ2-1,NA,NA
TGCGCCAGCAGCCAAGATCGGCTAGACATTCAGTACTTC,CASSQDRLDIQYF,TRBV4-3,TRBJ2-4,NA,NA
TGTGCCAGCAGCTCACACAGGGGAAGAAACACTGAAGCTTTCTTT,CASSSHRGRNTEAFF,TRBV3-1/TRBV3-2,TRBJ1-1,TRBD1,NA
TGTGCCAGCAGCTTATATGCGGGGGCGGGAAATGAGCAGTTCTTC,CASSLYAGAGNEQFF,TRBV7-6,TRBJ2-1,NA,NA
TGTGCCAGCAGTTACATCGTCGGCGGGGAGCTGTTTTTT,CASSYIVGGELFF,TRBV6-5,TRBJ2-2,NA,NA
TGTGCCAGCAGCCCGGGACAGGGGGTTATTACGGGTTCACCCCTCCACTTT,CASSPGQGVITGSPLHF,TRBV5-4,TRBJ1-6,TRBD1,NA
TGTGCCAGTCGAGTACGGGGGGCCGGGGGAGATACGCAGTATTTT,CASRVRGAGGDTQYF,TRBV19,TRBJ2-3,NA,NA
TGTGCCAGCAGTCAATCAATTCGGGGTCCCATATCTGGGGCCAACGTCCTGACTTTC,CASSQSIRGPISGANVLTF,TRBV6-4,TRBJ2-6,NA,NA
TGTGCCAGCAGCCAAGGAGGGCCGAGGGAGACCCAGTACTTC,CASSQGGPRETQYF,TRBV3-1/TRBV3-2,TRBJ2-5,NA,NA
TGTGCCAGTAGTATTGGTAACAGGCGAGTTGCCACTGAAGCTTTCTTT,CASSIGNRRVATEAFF,TRBV19,TRBJ1-1,NA,NA
TGTGCCAGCGGGACAATAGGTGAGACTGAAGCTTTCTTT,CASGTIGETEAFF,TRBV18,TRBJ1-1,NA,NA
TGTGCCAGCAGCTTGACTAGCGTTGGACCGAACATTCAGTACTTC,CASSLTSVGPNIQYF,TRBV5-6,TRBJ2-4,TRBD2,NA
TGTGCCAGCAGCTTGGCCGTTTCGATACAGCGGCGGACCGGGGAGCTGTTTTTT,CASSLAVSIQRRTGELFF,TRBV5-1,TRBJ2-2,NA,NA
TGTGCCAGCAACCCACAGACGGTGAACACTGAAGCTTTCTTT,CASNPQTVNTEAFF,TRBV28,TRBJ1-1,NA,NA
TGTGCCAGCAGCTTAGTGGCGGGTGACACTGAAGCTTTCTTT,CASSLVAGDTEAFF,TRBV7-2,TRBJ1-1,NA,NA